The 24 T cell receptor beta chains below all came from one sample that was sequenced in a study of shared clonotypes between healthy human individuals. Clones were sequenced by immunoSEQ multiplex PCR, and TCRdb holds only the in-frame ones, with some missing. The table includes approximately 1.5 million clones, approximately 98.5% detected once. Specimen: naive CD4+ T cells sorted from blood. Subset of the sample: CD45RA+ positively selected. The receptors were sampled from a man aged 30 to 39 in good health.

This chain joins TRBV4-3 and TRBJ2-5; 7 bases are shared with TRBD1. Looked up from germline, CDR1 is LGHNA and CDR2 is YSLEER. Germline trimming cut 1 base from V and 2 bases from J; bases unmatched to any gene: 4. This CDR3 spans 15 amino acids. As DNA, the CDR3 is TGCGCCAGCAGCCAAGGACAGGGATGGCAAGAGACCCAGTACTTC. This gives the protein CASSQGQGWQETQYF.

The chain employs TRBV5-1 and TRBJ2-3; TRBD1 aligns across 7 bases. V lost 0 bases, J lost 3 bases, and 10 bases stayed unmatched. CDR1 SGHRS and CDR2 YFSETQ come from the germline V gene. The CDR3 is 17 amino acids. The CDR3 loop is CASSLAGAGGGTDTQYF. The CDR3 coding sequence is TGCGCCAGCAGCTTGGCCGGAGCAGGGGGTGGTACAGATACGCAGTATTTT.

V gene TRBV5-1 combines with J gene TRBJ1-1; D is unresolved. This CDR3 is 14 amino acids long. V gave up 0 bases and J gave up 1 base, with 7 bases separating them. CDR1 and CDR2 from the germline V gene are SGHRS and YFSETQ. For the CDR3, the DNA is TGCGCCAGCAGCTTGGAGATCGGGAACACTGAAGCTTTCTTT. Protein: CASSLEIGNTEAFF.

The chain carries TRBV2 and TRBJ1-4; a possible D gene is TRBD1 (6 bases). Germline V lookup: CDR1 SNHLY, CDR2 FYNNEI. The CDR3 is 13 amino acids. V was cut by 7 bases and J by 3 bases, with 9 bases left in between. CDR3 DNA sequence: TGTGCCAGCACGGGGGCTCCTAATGAAAAACTGTTTTTT. Its translation: CASTGAPNEKLFF.

The rearrangement uses TRBV7-3 and TRBJ2-7; TRBD2 matches at 11 bases. J lost 0 bases, V lost 1 base, and 2 bases had no gene match. Germline V lookup: CDR1 SGHTA, CDR2 FQGTGA. CDR3 length equals 16 residues. For the CDR3, the DNA is TGTGCCAGCAGCTTAAGACTAGCGGGGCCCTCCTACGAGCAGTACTTC. This translates into CASSLRLAGPSYEQYF.

This chain joins TRBV19 and TRBJ1-1, with no clear D. The CDR3 loop spans 14 amino acids. The ends were cut back, 5 bases at V and 1 base at J, with 11 bases in the middle. The germline CDR1 and CDR2 sequences are LNHDA and SQIVND (reference sequence). CDR3 DNA: TGTGCCAGTAGTCCCTCGGGGAGGAACACTGAAGCTTTCTTT. Translation: CASSPSGRNTEAFF.

V gene TRBV19 combines with J gene TRBJ1-1, with 7 bases matching TRBD1. In germline, CDR1 is LNHDA, CDR2 SQIVND (reference sequence). J gave up 5 bases and V 10 bases, and 10 bases lay outside the gene matches. The CDR3 has 13 amino acids. The CDR3 nucleotides are TGTGCCACCAAGGAGACAGGGAGTACTGAAGCTTTCTTT. It translates to CATKETGSTEAFF.

This CDR3 is CASSVMGGSSSYNEQFF. The CDR3 DNA follows: TGTGCCAGCAGCGTAATGGGCGGGTCAAGCTCCTACAATGAGCAGTTCTTC. J is TRBJ2-1 and V is TRBV9; the D gene is possibly TRBD2 (5 bases). V shed 1 base and J shed 0 bases, with 14 bases lying between them. CDR3 size: 17 residues. Germline CDR1 is SGDLS and CDR2 is YYNGEE. Full variable domain (outside the CDR3, taken from reference TRBV9 and TRBJ2-1): DSGVTQTPKHLITATGQRVTLRCSPRSGDLSVYWYQQSLDQGLQFLIQYYNGEERAKGNILERFSAQQFPDLHSELNLSSLELGDSALYFCASSVMGGSSSYNEQFFGPGTRLTVL.

On this clone itself: A junction end diverges from the germline sequence, so it may reflect a read error. The CDR3 DNA sequence: TGTGCTAGCAGCTTAGTAGGGACTAGCACTAACTCCTACAATGAGCAGTTCTTC. Translated, it gives CASSLVGTSTNSYNEQFF. The chain is built from TRBV7-7 and TRBJ2-1, with 9 nucleotides matching TRBD2. Germline CDR1 SSHAT, CDR2 FNYEAQ (reference sequence). The CDR3 length is 18 residues.

The chain is built from TRBV29-1 and TRBJ1-1, with 7 nucleotides matching TRBD1. The CDR3 loop spans 14 amino acids. With V trimmed by 5 bases and J by 3 bases, 9 bases remained unmatched. Germline V gives CDR1 SQVTM, CDR2 ANQGSEA. CDR3 residues: CSVPRTGPDTEAFF. Written as DNA, the CDR3 is TGCAGCGTTCCCCGGACAGGCCCGGACACTGAAGCTTTCTTT.

About this clone: The sample holds other DNA sequences that translate to the same CDR3. The chain joins TRBV28 to TRBJ1-2; D gene unclear. CDR1 is MDHEN, CDR2 SYDVKM, per germline. Trimming shortened V by 5 bases and J by 7 bases, and 5 bases separated the two germline ends. CDR3 size: 10 residues. The DNA of the CDR3 is TGTGCCAGCAGTAGTGGTGGCTACACCTTC. Residues: CASSSGGYTF.

V and J are TRBV4-2 and TRBJ1-5; no firm D call. The CDR3 loop spans 15 amino acids. Germline lookup yields CDR1 LGHNA and CDR2 YNFKEQ. V lost 4 bases, J lost 6 bases, and 16 bases lay in between. The CDR3 loop is CASSPSGVSGQPQHF. The CDR3 region has the DNA TGTGCCAGCAGCCCGTCAGGAGTGTCGGGTCAGCCCCAGCATTTT.

The J gene is TRBJ2-7, the V gene TRBV6-1, with 7 nucleotides matching TRBD1. Unmatched junction bases numbered 5, after V lost 11 bases and J lost 1 base. Germline V CDR1 and CDR2: MNHNS, SASEGT. This CDR3 contains 12 residues. This CDR3 is CAARDRSYEQYF. CDR3 coding DNA: TGTGCCGCTCGGGACAGATCCTACGAGCAGTACTTC.

The chain links TRBV28 to TRBJ1-2; TRBD1 might be the D (5 bases). Trimming left V 3 bases short and J 7 bases short, with 18 bases between. The CDR3 consists of 15 residues. Germline CDR1 and CDR2: MDHEN and SYDVKM. This CDR3 reads CASSLPGALHPGYTF. The CDR3, as DNA: TGTGCCAGCAGTTTGCCTGGGGCACTCCATCCTGGCTACACCTTC.

The chain uses TRBV15 and TRBJ2-1, with D hard to call. CDR3 length: 12 residues. Germline CDR1 LNHNV, CDR2 YYDKDF (reference sequence). Trimming removed 0 bases at V and 10 bases at J, with 7 bases between. DNA of the CDR3: TGTGCCACCAGCAGAGACCACCGGGAGCAGTTCTTC. This translates into CATSRDHREQFF.

This rearrangement joins TRBV2 to TRBJ2-1; TRBD2 matches 10 bases. This CDR3 has 14 residues. The trim removed 5 bases at V and 5 bases at J, leaving 3 bases unmatched. From germline, CDR1 is SNHLY and CDR2 FYNNEI. This CDR3 is CASSQGLAHNEQFF. CDR3 in DNA: TGTGCCAGCAGTCAGGGACTAGCGCACAATGAGCAGTTCTTC.

The rearrangement joins TRBV6-4 to TRBJ2-6; TRBD2 might be the D (5 bases). Trimming removed 10 bases at V and 1 base at J, with 14 bases between. The germline gives CDR1 MRHNA, CDR2 SNTAGT. CDR3 length: 15 amino acids. The CDR3 loop is CATRRWRSGANVLTF. The CDR3 DNA reads as TGTGCCACCAGGAGATGGAGGTCTGGGGCCAACGTCCTGACTTTC.

The chain uses TRBV4-2 and TRBJ2-3; the match to TRBD2 covers 11 bases. J gave up 8 bases and V 3 bases, and 13 bases lay outside the gene matches. This CDR3 has 17 amino acids. Per germline, CDR1 LGHNA and CDR2 YNFKEQ. CDR3 sequence reads: CASSHAGTSGFPATQYF. As DNA, the CDR3 is TGTGCCAGCAGCCACGCGGGGACTAGCGGCTTCCCAGCTACGCAGTATTTT.

The V and J genes are TRBV15 and TRBJ2-1, with 8 positions matching TRBD2. V trimming: 6 bases; J trimming: 3 bases; junction bases outside the gene matches: 13. Germline values: CDR1 LNHNV, CDR2 YYDKDF (reference sequence). The CDR3 loop spans 17 amino acids. The CDR3 loop reads CATRSTSGMKRYNEQFF. CDR3 DNA: TGTGCCACCAGAAGTACTAGCGGTATGAAGCGCTACAATGAGCAGTTCTTC.

The chain couples TRBV28 to TRBJ2-7; maybe TRBD2 (6 bases). Deletions cut 0 bases from V and 3 bases from J, with 15 bases between. In germline, CDR1 is MDHEN, CDR2 SYDVKM. This CDR3 has 16 residues. As DNA, the CDR3 is TGTGCCAGCAGTTTATGGGGTATCTACGGGAGCTACGAGCAGTACTTC. Encoded protein: CASSLWGIYGSYEQYF.

The rearrangement uses TRBV7-9 and TRBJ2-2; 10 positions agree with TRBD2. Trimming cost V 5 bases and J 1 base; bases outside gene matches: 4. The CDR3 extends over 16 amino acids. CDR1 and CDR2 from the germline V gene are SEHNR and FQNEAQ (reference sequence). The CDR3 loop reads CASSTRTSGNTGELFF. For the CDR3, the DNA is TGTGCCAGCAGCACGAGGACTAGCGGGAACACCGGGGAGCTGTTTTTT.

The genes are TRBV19 and TRBJ2-7; 8 nucleotides align to TRBD2. The CDR3 has 15 residues. Trimming cost V 5 bases and J 8 bases; bases outside gene matches: 14. Per the germline V gene, CDR1 is LNHDA and CDR2 is SQIVND (reference sequence). The CDR3 DNA sequence: TGTGCCAGTAGTGTAGCCGGGACTAGAGCTTCGCAGCAGTACTTC. The encoded protein is CASSVAGTRASQQYF.

The chain links TRBV5-4 to TRBJ1-4; a weak D match, TRBD1 (6 bases). This CDR3 region has 15 residues. Germline CDR1 and CDR2: SGHNT and YYREEE (reference sequence). Trimming cost V 6 bases and J 2 bases, with 14 bases left between them. CDR3: CASNQGGTTNEKLFF. CDR3 bases: TGTGCCAGCAACCAAGGGGGGACCACTAATGAAAAACTGTTTTTT.

The genes are TRBV23-1 and TRBJ1-5; unclear D gene. TRBV23-1 falls under the ORF class, with uncertain function. The CDR3 totals 17 residues. V shed 1 base and J shed 1 base, with 14 bases lying between them. DNA for the CDR3: TGCGCCAGCAGTCAATTCGCCACCCAGGACAGCAATCAGCCCCAGCATTTT. It yields the protein CASSQFATQDSNQPQHF.